This T cell receptor (beta chain) came from a study of T cells in Graves' hyperthyroidism and ophthalmopathy. The length of the CDR3 is 16 residues. V gave up 6 bases and J gave up 3 bases; unmatched junction bases: 8. Study-level results: Most thyroid clonotypes that were expanded above 0.001 also turned up in blood.

Amplified TCR beta CDR3 regions came from RNA transcripts. A set of HTBI primers served as the primers for a first-round RT-PCR of the TCR CDR3. From the multiplex PCR reads, TCRdb called clonotypes with MiXCR, one entry per CDR3 protein. This repertoire shows around 340,000 distinct CDR3 sequences, about 18% found once; its top ten account for approximately 33%. As to this clonotype: The antigen remains undetermined.

The chain recombines TRBV12-3 or TRBV12-4 with TRBJ2-1; TRBD2 matches at 10 bases. Sequences were obtained from blood. This clonotype originated in a woman between 25 and 40 years old with Graves' hyperthyroidism that later progressed to Graves' ophthalmopathy. The DNA for the CDR3 is TGTGCCAGCAGCCCCGGACTAGCGGAGAACTACAATGAGCAGTTCTTC. Encoded protein: CASSPGLAENYNEQFF.